This TCR beta chain was sequenced in a study of T-cell reconstitution after alpha-beta-depleted transplantation in children. The CDR3 spans 14 residues. CDR1 and CDR2 (germline): LGHDT, YNNKEL (reference sequence). V lost 6 bases and J 3 bases, leaving 14 bases between the germline ends. Preparing the TCRbeta library involved the use of unique molecular identifiers. TCRdb fed the PCR reads into MiXCR, producing one record per CDR3 protein. The sample gives fewer than 400,000 distinct CDR3 sequences, around 25% of which show up once; around 9.9% is in the top ten. This clonotype has only a few counts. Its specificity is unknown. Study conclusions and caveats: Several hundred graft clones that had expanded were reportedly the source of alpha-beta T cells about two months after transplant. From surviving recipient T cells and thymic progenitors came the high day-60 TCRbeta diversity observed in some patients. The main origin of T-cell counts and diversity one year after transplant was newly produced T cells.

The chain couples TRBV3-1 to TRBJ1-2; no clear D gene. The receptor's source is a male patient aged 10-17 years who had a stem cell transplant for acute lymphoblastic leukemia, so the T cells may come from the graft donor. This specimen consisted of PBMCs, mostly from graft donor cells, obtained 180 days after TCRalphabeta/CD19-depleted stem cell transplant. CDR3 loop: CASRGIDGYYGYTF. CDR3 coding DNA: TGTGCCAGCAGGGGAATAGACGGATACTATGGCTACACCTTC.